This entry lists 18 T cell receptor beta chains sequenced from one sample in a study of T-cell reconstitution after alpha-beta-depleted transplantation in children. Unique molecular identifiers were incorporated during preparation of the TCRbeta library. TCRdb used MiXCR to reprocess the PCR reads, holding one entry per CDR3 protein. The sample contains fewer than 400,000 distinct CDR3 sequences, 20% of which appear only once. Sample: PBMCs from the stem cell graft donor, taken from the stem cell graft. The receptors shown here come from a human donor who donated a stem cell graft to a child with acute myeloid leukemia.

The table lists this clonotype with many counts. This chain joins TRBV18 and TRBJ2-7; 9 nucleotides align to TRBD1. Germline CDR1 is KGHSH and CDR2 is LQKENI. Trimming took 3 bases from V and 2 from J; bases not matched to a gene: 5. This CDR3 region has 15 residues. CDR3 sequence reads: CASSPRGQGTYEQYF. CDR3 bases: TGTGCCAGCTCACCTAGGGGACAGGGAACCTACGAGCAGTACTTC.

The CDR3 DNA follows: TGCGCCAGCAGCTTGAAGTACCGCGGGTCCTCCTACGAGCAGTACTTC. This gives the protein CASSLKYRGSSYEQYF. V and J are TRBV5-1 and TRBJ2-7; TRBD2 is a possible D gene (5 bases). V shed 1 base and J shed 0 bases, with 14 bases lying between them. CDR3 size: 16 residues. Germline CDR1 is SGHRS and CDR2 is YFSETQ.

The gene calls are TRBV5-6 and TRBJ2-1, with 11 bases that match TRBD2. Germline V gives CDR1 SGHDT, CDR2 YYEEEE. The CDR3 runs 15 residues. V shed 4 bases, J shed 3 bases, and the junction held 3 bases outside the gene matches. The CDR3 sequence is CASSRTSGHYNEQFF. The CDR3 nucleotides are TGTGCCAGCAGCAGGACTAGCGGGCACTACAATGAGCAGTTCTTC.

The chain employs TRBV6-1 and TRBJ1-2; 7 bases are shared with TRBD1. CDR3 size: 15 residues. V dropped 6 bases and J dropped 4; count of bases not matched to a gene: 11. From germline, CDR1 is MNHNS and CDR2 SASEGT. CDR3 region: CASRETGLYGYGYTF. DNA of the CDR3: TGTGCCAGCAGGGAGACAGGGTTATATGGCTATGGCTACACCTTC.

This clonotype has just a few counts. The chain has TRBV7-2 and TRBJ2-1; perhaps TRBD2 as D (5 bases). The V and J ends lost 4 bases and 0 bases respectively, with 16 bases between them. The V gene's germline CDR1 is SGHTA and CDR2 FQGNSA. The CDR3 sequence is 17 residues long. The CDR3 DNA is TGTGCCAGCAGCTCGGACCGGGGATTGAGCTCCTACAATGAGCAGTTCTTC. Translating gives CASSSDRGLSSYNEQFF.

CDR3 sequence (DNA): TGCGCCAGCAGCCAAGATTTAAACAGCTATGGCTACACCTTC. Translated: CASSQDLNSYGYTF. The chain uses TRBV4-3 and TRBJ1-2; D unclear. This CDR3 has 14 residues. CDR1 and CDR2 from the germline V gene are LGHNA and YSLEER. The V and J ends lost 0 bases and 4 bases respectively, with 9 bases between them.

This clonotype appeared a few times. The chain recombines TRBV29-1 with TRBJ1-2, with TRBD1 as a possible D gene (5 bases). CDR1 SQVTM and CDR2 ANQGSEA come from the germline V gene. The V gene lost 0 bases and the J gene lost 10 bases, with 6 bases spanning the gap. The CDR3 runs 10 residues. CDR3 in amino acids: CSVEEDNYTF. CDR3 sequence (DNA): TGCAGCGTTGAAGAGGACAACTACACCTTC.

This chain connects TRBV29-1 to TRBJ2-7; 10 bases are shared with TRBD2. The CDR3 sequence is 13 residues long. Germline V CDR1 and CDR2: SQVTM, ANQGSEA. Losses at the gene ends were 6 bases for V and 5 bases for J; bases not matched to a gene: 7. This CDR3 reads CSVRGLAYHEQYF. The CDR3 nucleotides read TGCAGCGTCAGGGGACTAGCGTACCACGAGCAGTACTTC.

This clonotype occurred once. The gene calls are TRBV12-3 or TRBV12-4 and TRBJ2-3, with D perhaps matching TRBD2 (6 bases). The CDR3 contains 14 residues. Trimming removed 6 bases from V and 0 bases from J, with 10 bases in between. CDR3 in DNA: TGTGCCAGCAGACCTAGCGCCAGCACAGATACGCAGTATTTT. Protein product: CASRPSASTDTQYF.

The chain uses TRBV20-1 and TRBJ2-1, with unresolved D. The V gene lost 5 bases and the J gene lost 3 bases, with 17 bases spanning the gap. Germline CDR1 and CDR2: DFQATT and SNEGSKA (reference sequence). The CDR3 sequence is 15 residues long. The CDR3 sequence is CSALTQDPDYNEQFF. DNA of the CDR3: TGCAGTGCTTTGACGCAGGACCCCGACTACAATGAGCAGTTCTTC.

This clonotype came up a few times. The chain carries TRBV12-3 or TRBV12-4 and TRBJ2-7; 10 bases are a match to TRBD2. The CDR3 runs to 14 residues. J was trimmed by 1 base and V by 6 bases; bases with no gene match: 3. This CDR3 is CASRKAGGSYEQYF. The CDR3 coding sequence is TGTGCCAGCAGAAAAGCGGGAGGGTCCTACGAGCAGTACTTC.

V gene TRBV30 combines with J gene TRBJ2-3; D gene ambiguous. From germline, CDR1 is GTSNPN and CDR2 SVGIG (reference sequence). This CDR3 contains 12 residues. V was pared by 0 bases and J by 4 bases, with 5 bases between. The CDR3 coding sequence is TGTGCCTGGAGTGTACTGGCAGATACGCAGTATTTT. Protein: CAWSVLADTQYF. The full variable domain, with the rest looked up from reference TRBV30 and TRBJ2-3, is SQTIHQWPATLVQPVGSPLSLECTVEGTSNPNLYWYRQAAGRGLQLLFYSVGIGQISSEVPQNLSASRPQDRQFILSSKKLLLSDSGFYLCAWSVLADTQYFGPGTRLTVL.

The chain uses TRBV12-3 or TRBV12-4 and TRBJ2-7; D might be TRBD1 (6 bases). Trimming took 0 bases from V and 2 from J, leaving 14 bases between them. The CDR3 runs 16 residues. The CDR3 protein is CASSLAGTGQTYEQYF. CDR3 sequence (DNA): TGTGCCAGCAGTTTAGCGGGAACAGGACAGACCTACGAGCAGTACTTC.

The table lists this clonotype with a few counts. The J gene is TRBJ1-5, the V gene TRBV20-1; D is unclear. Germline V gene data show CDR1 as DFQATT and CDR2 as SNEGSKA (reference sequence). The CDR3 has 15 amino acids. V lost 0 bases to trimming and J lost 6 bases, with 15 bases between them. The CDR3 bases are TGCAGTGCTAGAGATAGCAATCCGGGGAGTCAGCCCCAGCATTTT. Its protein is CSARDSNPGSQPQHF.

The table lists this clonotype with a few counts. This chain links TRBV9 with TRBJ2-7; D may be TRBD2 (6 bases). CDR3 length equals 15 residues. CDR1 and CDR2 (germline): SGDLS, YYNGEE. V lost 0 bases, J lost 6 bases, and 16 bases lay in between. This CDR3 reads CASSVEAEGPVEQYF. As DNA, the CDR3 is TGTGCCAGCAGCGTAGAGGCGGAGGGGCCCGTCGAGCAGTACTTC.

This sequence joins TRBV12-3 or TRBV12-4 and TRBJ2-2; tentatively, D is TRBD1 (6 bases). The CDR3 is 16 amino acids. Trimming stripped 6 bases from V and 1 base from J, with 15 bases between. CDR3 region: CASSHPWDKNTGELFF. For the CDR3, the DNA is TGTGCCAGCAGCCACCCCTGGGACAAGAACACCGGGGAGCTGTTTTTT.

The V and J genes are TRBV20-1 and TRBJ2-5; 8 nucleotides align to TRBD2. This CDR3 contains 15 residues. Per germline, CDR1 DFQATT and CDR2 SNEGSKA (reference sequence). V was clipped by 7 bases and J by 5 bases; unmatched bases: 15. The CDR3 sequence is CSVCGTGGPSETQYF. In nucleotides, the CDR3 is TGCAGTGTTTGTGGAACGGGAGGGCCAAGCGAGACCCAGTACTTC.

The table lists this clonotype with many counts. CDR3 DNA sequence: TGTGCCAGCATCGCGGGACAGGGGGTGGGAGAGCAGTACTTC. Amino acid sequence: CASIAGQGVGEQYF. The chain uses TRBV6-1 and TRBJ2-7, with 11 bases aligning to TRBD1. The V gene end was trimmed by 7 bases and the J gene end by 7 bases; junction bases not matched to a gene: 9. The CDR3 length is 14 residues. CDR1 and CDR2 (germline): MNHNS, SASEGT.